This entry concerns a single TCR beta chain. The data are from a study of shared clonotypes between healthy human individuals. Overall study context: CD4 naive and CD4 memory each took three plates per donor, while CD8 naive took two and CD8 memory one.

Sequencing was performed with immunoSEQ multiplex PCR; in TCRdb, only in-frame clones are kept and a portion is missing. The sample lists roughly 500,000 clones, approximately 95% seen once, with about 0.057% in the top ten. The sequence came from a woman in her twenties or thirties in good health. The sequencing input was naive CD4+ T cells sorted from blood. The subset denotes: CD45RA+ positively selected.

This chain's CDR3 is CASSSTDRVSYEQYF. The CDR3 DNA follows: TGTGCCAGCAGCTCGACGGACAGGGTTTCCTACGAGCAGTACTTC. The V and J genes are TRBV7-9 and TRBJ2-7, with 8 bases lining up with TRBD1. J lost 1 base, V lost 4 bases, and 6 bases had no gene match. The CDR3 totals 15 residues. CDR1 is SEHNR and CDR2 is FQNEAQ in the germline V gene (reference sequence).